This T cell receptor beta chain originates from a study of CD8 T cells in ankylosing spondylitis. This CDR3 has 12 amino acids. CDR1 and CDR2 (germline): SQVTM, ANQGSEA. Trimming removed 4 bases from V and 10 bases from J, with 14 bases in between. In its sample, this clonotype was seen many times. The antigen is not known. Library preparation for TCR beta used quantitative 5'-RACE with molecular barcodes. A single record per CDR3 protein comes from TCRdb applying MiXCR to the 5' RACE reads. The sample shows some 200,000 distinct CDR3 sequences, roughly 20% of them seen only once. Study observations and caveats: What seemed typical of ankylosing spondylitis blood was a TCR beta motif built from several highly homologous variants. Disease-linked clones had a CD8+ phenotype and relatively low frequency in peripheral blood. Significantly higher representation of disease-linked clones was reported for matched ankylosing spondylitis synovial fluid.

The TCR was taken from a male donor aged 5-29 years with ankylosing spondylitis or in good health (not recorded which). This chain connects TRBV29-1 to TRBJ2-1; a possible D gene is TRBD2 (6 bases). The sequencing sample was made of blood, either unsorted or a sorted T cell fraction (not recorded which). CDR3 bases: TGCAGCGTTGTATGGGGCGCGGGAGAGCAGTTCTTC. Protein product: CSVVWGAGEQFF.